The next 30 T cell receptor beta chains were all read from a single sample in a study of pediatric ulcerative colitis (dated by TCRdb to 2018 to 2020). The library relied on the immunoSEQ multiplex PCR assay. Sourced from immuneACCESS, this table was stored by TCRdb with only in-frame sequences that have V and J called. A share of the clones is absent; for the studies checked, an unresolved V gene accounts for under half, and the remainder has no known explanation. This sample lists 20,000 to 25,000 clones; about 71% were detected once. Together, the top ten hold around 16% of the sample. During colonoscopy, one to two pinch biopsies were obtained from the rectum for research. Source material: gut tissue. Receptor source: a boy aged 5-17 years with severe ulcerative colitis.

This clone was observed a few times. Other DNA sequences within the sample encode an identical CDR3. The V call is TRBV6-5, the J call TRBJ1-2, with D maybe TRBD1 (6 bases). The germline gives CDR1 MNHEY, CDR2 SVGAGI. The CDR3 is made up of 12 amino acids. Trimming pared 6 bases from V and 8 bases from J, leaving 13 bases between. The CDR3 DNA is TGTGCCAGCAGCCGGGGGCTTGAAGGCTACACCTTC. Translated: CASSRGLEGYTF.

The chain has TRBV2 and TRBJ1-1, with D maybe TRBD1 (5 bases). There are 13 residues in the CDR3. Trimming took 7 bases from V and 1 from J, leaving 10 bases between them. Germline V gene data show CDR1 as SNHLY and CDR2 as FYNNEI. CDR3 sequence (DNA): TGTGCCAGCAACCAGGGCCGGAACACTGAAGCTTTCTTT. It yields the protein CASNQGRNTEAFF. The full variable domain, completed using reference TRBV2 and TRBJ1-1, is EPEVTQTPSHQVTQMGQEVILRCVPISNHLYFYWYRQILGQKVEFLVSFYNNEISEKSEIFDDQFSVERPDGSNFTLKIRSTKLEDSAMYFCASNQGRNTEAFFGQGTRLTVV.

V gene TRBV5-1 combines with J gene TRBJ1-2; no clear D gene. The V end was cut by 2 bases, the J end by 7 bases, with 15 bases between. This CDR3 is built from 14 residues. CDR1 SGHRS and CDR2 YFSETQ come from the germline V gene. The CDR3 loop reads CASSFRTGSPGYTF. The CDR3 DNA follows: TGCGCCAGCAGCTTCAGGACGGGTTCACCTGGCTACACCTTC.

This clone was observed a few times. The chain employs TRBV14 and TRBJ1-5; D unresolved. Germline V CDR1 and CDR2: SGHDN, FVKESK. This CDR3 is 14 amino acids long. The germline V and J ends were trimmed by 0 bases and 6 bases, with 9 bases remaining between them. CDR3 DNA sequence: TGTGCCAGCAGCCAAGACGGAGGAGCTCAGCCCCAGCATTTT. Protein product: CASSQDGGAQPQHF.

The chain is built from TRBV14 and TRBJ2-6, with D perhaps TRBD2 (5 bases). This CDR3 contains 15 residues. With 4 bases removed from V and 2 bases from J, the gap between germline ends came to 9 bases. From germline, CDR1 is SGHDN and CDR2 FVKESK. The CDR3 spells CASSRLRAGANVLTF. CDR3 nucleotide sequence: TGTGCCAGCAGCCGGCTGAGGGCTGGGGCCAACGTCCTGACTTTC.

The V call is TRBV9, the J call TRBJ2-3; tentatively, D is TRBD2 (5 bases). Trimming left V 7 bases short and J 3 bases short, with 12 bases between. The germline V gene encodes CDR1 SGDLS and CDR2 YYNGEE. The CDR3 contains 13 residues. The CDR3 spells CASRRGITDTQYF. In DNA form, the CDR3 reads TGTGCCAGCCGAAGAGGGATTACAGATACGCAGTATTTT.

The CDR3 DNA reads as TGTGCCAGCATGGGGGGGGATGGCAATCAGCCCCAGCATTTT. This encodes CASMGGDGNQPQHF. The chain recombines TRBV2 with TRBJ1-5, with D perhaps TRBD1 (5 bases). CDR3 length: 14 amino acids. Trimming left V 7 bases short and J 2 bases short, with 12 bases between. Germline V gene lookup returns CDR1 SNHLY and CDR2 FYNNEI.

This chain connects TRBV4-1 to TRBJ1-2; TRBD1 aligns across 9 bases. In germline, CDR1 is MGHRA, CDR2 YSYEKL. V dropped 6 bases and J dropped 8; count of bases not matched to a gene: 16. This CDR3 has 16 residues. CDR3 protein: CASSREGGQGIAGYTF. In DNA form, the CDR3 reads TGCGCCAGCAGTCGAGAAGGAGGACAGGGGATAGCAGGCTACACCTTC.

V is TRBV5-6 and J is TRBJ1-2; tentative D call: TRBD1 (5 bases). V lost 3 bases, J lost 3 bases, and 12 bases lay in between. The germline gives CDR1 SGHDT, CDR2 YYEEEE. CDR3 size: 14 residues. CDR3 nucleotides: TGTGCCAGCAGCTGGGGCCGTTCGGACTATGGCTACACCTTC. It codes for CASSWGRSDYGYTF.

This chain uses TRBV6-5 with TRBJ2-7; D is possibly TRBD2 (6 bases). Trimming took 7 bases from V and 1 from J, leaving 11 bases between them. Looked up from germline, CDR1 is MNHEY and CDR2 is SVGAGI. There are 13 residues in the CDR3. The CDR3 DNA follows: TGTGCCAGCACCTCACTAGCTTCCTACGAGCAGTACTTC. Translation gives CASTSLASYEQYF.

This chain links TRBV6-5 with TRBJ2-7; D possibly matches TRBD1 or TRBD2 (5 bases each). Germline-derived CDR1 and CDR2 are MNHEY and SVGAGI. This CDR3 is built from 15 residues. Between the trimmed V and J ends, which lost 0 bases and 2 bases, there was a span of 11 bases. This CDR3 reads CASSYSARGPYEQYF. The CDR3 nucleotides read TGTGCCAGCAGTTACTCGGCGAGGGGACCCTACGAGCAGTACTTC.

This clone was recorded only once. The J gene is TRBJ2-3, the V gene TRBV7-8; D ambiguous. Germline V CDR1 and CDR2: SGHVS, FQNEAQ. This CDR3 is built from 15 residues. Trimming took 5 bases from V and 0 from J, leaving 12 bases between them. CDR3 nucleotides: TGTGCCAGCAGCCAGCATTACTCGAGCACAGATACGCAGTATTTT. Protein sequence: CASSQHYSSTDTQYF. The variable domain in full, with the rest retrieved from reference TRBV7-8 and TRBJ2-3, is GAGVSQSPRYKVAKRGQDVALRCDPISGHVSLFWYQQALGQGPEFLTYFQNEAQLDKSGLPSDRFFAERPEGSVSTLKIQRTQQEDSAVYLCASSQHYSSTDTQYFGPGTRLTVL.

The table lists this clone with a few counts. The V and J genes are TRBV28 and TRBJ2-2; unclear D gene. Germline-derived CDR1 and CDR2 are MDHEN and SYDVKM. This CDR3 has 13 amino acids. Trimming stripped 3 bases from V and 4 bases from J, with 6 bases between. The chain's CDR3 is CASSFGATGELFF. The CDR3, as DNA: TGTGCCAGCAGTTTTGGCGCCACCGGGGAGCTGTTTTTT.

This clone was counted only a few times. The rearrangement joins TRBV5-6 to TRBJ2-7; perhaps TRBD1 as D (6 bases). With 0 bases removed from V and 3 bases from J, the gap between germline ends came to 13 bases. CDR3 length: 15 amino acids. CDR1 and CDR2 (germline): SGHDT, YYEEEE. CDR3 in DNA: TGTGCCAGCAGCTTGGGACTGGGCAGGGGCTACGAGCAGTACTTC. Translating it yields CASSLGLGRGYEQYF.

This clone showed up just once. The chain joins TRBV18 to TRBJ1-1; D is perhaps TRBD1 (5 bases). Germline values: CDR1 KGHSH, CDR2 LQKENI. This CDR3 spans 16 amino acids. Trimming cost V 5 bases and J 0 bases, with 16 bases left between them. The CDR3 DNA reads as TGTGCCAGCTCAGAGAACAGGCTCCGGATGAACACTGAAGCTTTCTTT. As protein: CASSENRLRMNTEAFF.

V gene TRBV21-1 combines with J gene TRBJ1-5. TRBV21-1 is reported as a pseudogene. The CDR3 consists of 15 residues. The CDR3 loop is CASSKEEISNQPQHF. CDR3 nucleotide sequence: TGTGCCAGCAGCAAAGAGGAGATTAGCAATCAGCCCCAGCATTTT.

The rearrangement links TRBV6-1 to TRBJ2-5; 11 bases match TRBD2. The CDR3 consists of 14 residues. After removal of 6 bases from V and 5 bases from J, the junction contained 5 bases not matched to a gene. Germline loops: CDR1 MNHNS, CDR2 SASEGT. This CDR3 reads CASRLAGGQETQYF. The CDR3 DNA reads TGTGCCAGCAGATTAGCGGGGGGGCAGGAGACCCAGTACTTC.

This clone was counted between two and nine times. The chain couples TRBV4-1 to TRBJ1-5; D is undetermined. The V and J ends lost 3 bases and 4 bases respectively, with 4 bases between them. The CDR3 extends over 12 amino acids. Germline CDR1 MGHRA, CDR2 YSYEKL. The CDR3: CASSQGNQPQHF. CDR3 DNA sequence: TGCGCCAGCAGCCAGGGGAATCAGCCCCAGCATTTT.

The chain uses TRBV7-9 and TRBJ2-7; maybe TRBD1 (6 bases). Trimming left V 3 bases short and J 8 bases short, with 20 bases between. The CDR3 runs to 15 residues. Germline CDR1 reads SEHNR; CDR2 reads FQNEAQ (reference sequence). The CDR3 nucleotides are TGTGCCAGCAGCTTGGGCAGGGGCATTCCTGGCCAGCAGTACTTC. This gives the protein CASSLGRGIPGQQYF.

The chain links TRBV29-1 to TRBJ2-7; the match to TRBD2 covers 9 bases. The CDR3 runs 14 residues. Trimming took 5 bases from V and 2 from J; bases not matched to a gene: 7. Per the germline V gene, CDR1 is SQVTM and CDR2 is ANQGSEA. The DNA for the CDR3 is TGCAGCGTTCGGTCGGCGGGGGGGCCCTACGAGCAGTACTTC. Translating it yields CSVRSAGGPYEQYF.

The chain joins TRBV6-1 to TRBJ1-1; D unclear. The CDR3 covers 12 residues. With 3 bases removed from V and 7 bases from J, the gap between germline ends came to 9 bases. The germline V gene encodes CDR1 MNHNS and CDR2 SASEGT. The CDR3 here is CASSDPKREAFF. Here the CDR3 DNA reads TGTGCCAGCAGTGACCCTAAACGTGAAGCTTTCTTT.

This clone has a single count. The chain employs TRBV15 and TRBJ1-6, with a tentative D call TRBD1 (6 bases). Germline V CDR1 and CDR2: LNHNV, YYDKDF (reference sequence). Trimming stripped 5 bases from V and 10 bases from J, with 15 bases between. There are 14 residues in the CDR3. This chain's CDR3 is CATSETGRFSPLHF. CDR3 coding DNA: TGTGCCACCAGCGAGACAGGTCGGTTCTCACCCCTCCACTTT.

This sequence joins TRBV6-5 and TRBJ1-2, with D tentatively TRBD1 (5 bases). The CDR3 is 13 residues long. Trimming took off 8 bases at V and 5 bases at J, with 15 bases between the two ends. The germline V gene has CDR1 MNHEY and CDR2 SVGAGI. In DNA form, the CDR3 reads TGTGCCAGCGGGTCGGACGGACAATATGGCTACACCTTC. It is translated as CASGSDGQYGYTF.

The CDR3 protein is CAWTVGTGSFWTTEAFF. The CDR3 nucleotides are TGTGCCTGGACCGTAGGTACAGGGTCATTCTGGACCACTGAAGCTTTCTTT. This rearrangement joins TRBV30 to TRBJ1-1, with a tentative D call TRBD1 (6 bases). Trimming removed 4 bases from V and 4 bases from J, with 25 bases in between. The germline CDR1 and CDR2 sequences are GTSNPN and SVGIG (reference sequence). This CDR3 is 17 amino acids long. The whole variable domain, remainder taken from reference TRBV30 and TRBJ1-1, is SQTIHQWPATLVQPVGSPLSLECTVEGTSNPNLYWYRQAAGRGLQLLFYSVGIGQISSEVPQNLSASRPQDRQFILSSKKLLLSDSGFYLCAWTVGTGSFWTTEAFFGQGTRLTVV.

This clone is medium-sized by share. This sequence joins TRBV11-2 and TRBJ2-7; tentative D call: TRBD2 (6 bases). Trimming removed 5 bases from V and 1 base from J, with 18 bases in between. There are 16 residues in the CDR3. Germline V CDR1 and CDR2: SGHAT, FQNNGV. CDR3 in amino acids: CASSPRAVGLSYEQYF. In DNA form, the CDR3 reads TGTGCCAGCAGCCCGAGGGCAGTCGGACTATCCTACGAGCAGTACTTC.

This chain links TRBV10-3 with TRBJ1-2, with a possible D match to TRBD1 (5 bases). The CDR3 is made up of 12 amino acids. CDR1 and CDR2 (germline): ENHRY, SYGVKD. Trimming took off 9 bases at V and 7 bases at J, with 15 bases between the two ends. The CDR3 nucleotides are TGTGCCATTAAAAGGGGAGCCTTTGGCTACACCTTC. Amino acids: CAIKRGAFGYTF.

This clone has a handful of counts. The chain combines TRBV6-5 with TRBJ1-6; 8 bases are shared with TRBD1. The CDR3 extends over 14 amino acids. Germline V lookup: CDR1 MNHEY, CDR2 SVGAGI. V shed 2 bases and J 10 bases; nucleotides not matched to a gene: 4. Here the CDR3 reads CASSYRQGSSPLHF. The CDR3 bases are TGTGCCAGCAGTTACCGACAGGGGAGCTCACCCCTCCACTTT.

This clone was detected a few times. This chain connects TRBV7-9 to TRBJ1-2, with 9 bases that match TRBD1. Germline values: CDR1 SEHNR, CDR2 FQNEAQ (reference sequence). Losses at the gene ends were 5 bases for V and 11 bases for J; bases not matched to a gene: 15. CDR3 size: 15 residues. The CDR3 is CASSQKSAGQGSYTF. The CDR3 DNA is TGTGCCAGCAGCCAGAAAAGCGCGGGACAGGGATCATACACCTTC. Using reference TRBV7-9 and TRBJ1-2 for the parts outside the CDR3, the full variable domain is DTGVSQNPRHKITKRGQNVTFRCDPISEHNRLYWYRQTLGQGPEFLTYFQNEAQLEKSRLLSDRFSAERPKGSFSTLEIQRTEQGDSAMYLCASSQKSAGQGSYTFGSGTRLTVV.

The chain has TRBV7-2 and TRBJ2-3, with 14 bases lining up with TRBD2. From germline, CDR1 is SGHTA and CDR2 FQGNSA. V was pared by 4 bases and J by 3 bases, with 3 bases of the junction left unmatched. This CDR3 comprises 16 residues. The CDR3 sequence is CASSWGLAGATDTQYF. Written as DNA, the CDR3 is TGTGCCAGCAGCTGGGGACTAGCGGGGGCTACAGATACGCAGTATTTT.

The genes are TRBV5-5 and TRBJ1-1; 7 bases align to TRBD1. V shed 4 bases, J shed 0 bases, and the junction held 6 bases outside the gene matches. The CDR3 length is 15 residues. Germline CDR1 is SGHKS and CDR2 is YYEKEE (reference sequence). The CDR3 reads CASSPGQKLNTEAFF. The CDR3 nucleotides are TGTGCCAGCAGCCCGGGACAGAAACTGAACACTGAAGCTTTCTTT.